This record concerns one T cell receptor beta chain sequence. The data stem from a study of blood T cells in healthy people across ages. From germline, CDR1 is SNHLY and CDR2 FYNNEI. This CDR3 has 11 amino acids. V was pared by 11 bases and J by 6 bases, with 6 bases of the junction left unmatched. PCR was performed a second time for about 6 to 11 cycles using a sample-barcoded 5' primer and a J-beta primer mix. TCRdb re-derived calls from the 5' RACE reads in MiXCR, one entry per CDR3 protein. In the table there are about 1,800,000 distinct CDR3 sequences, 28% of which are singletons. Specimen: blood. The clonotype was recovered from a woman aged 25-40 years in good health. V gene TRBV2 combines with J gene TRBJ2-7; 8 bases line up with TRBD1. The CDR3 DNA reads as TGTGCCGGATCTCAGGGGGCCGAGCAGTACTTC. Residues: CAGSQGAEQYF.